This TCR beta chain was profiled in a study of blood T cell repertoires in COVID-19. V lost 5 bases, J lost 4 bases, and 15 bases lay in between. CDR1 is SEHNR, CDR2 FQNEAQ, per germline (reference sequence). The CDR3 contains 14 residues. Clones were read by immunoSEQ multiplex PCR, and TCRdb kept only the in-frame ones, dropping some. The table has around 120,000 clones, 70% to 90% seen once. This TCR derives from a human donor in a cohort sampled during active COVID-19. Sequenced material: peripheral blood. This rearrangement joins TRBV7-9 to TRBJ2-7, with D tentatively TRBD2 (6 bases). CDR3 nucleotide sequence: TGTGCCAGCAGCCCCAGACATCGGGGGTACGAGCAGTACTTC. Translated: CASSPRHRGYEQYF.